Each of the 24 T cell receptor beta chains below was sequenced from the same sample in a study of T cell clones after liver transplantation. The protocol was immunoSEQ multiplex PCR, while the TCRdb copy is restricted to in-frame clones and leaves out a portion. There are approximately 100,000 clones in the sample; around 80% occur only once, and approximately 3% lies in the top ten. The starting material was CD4+ T cells from blood, obtained about 50 months after liver transplant. The source of these receptors is a human patient who received a liver transplant. These T cells may partly come from the graft donor.

The count of this clone is one. The rearrangement links TRBV18 to TRBJ2-5, with D unresolved. The CDR3 runs 13 residues. Trimming cost V 3 bases and J 5 bases, with 10 bases left between them. The V gene's germline CDR1 is KGHSH and CDR2 LQKENI. CDR3 residues: CASSPGNPETQYF. Written as DNA, the CDR3 is TGTGCCAGCTCACCGGGAAACCCGGAGACCCAGTACTTC. The variable domain in full, with the rest retrieved from reference TRBV18 and TRBJ2-5, is NAGVMQNPRHLVRRRGQEARLRCSPMKGHSHVYWYRQLPEEGLKFMVYLQKENIIDESGMPKERFSAEFPKEGPSILRIQQVVRGDSAAYFCASSPGNPETQYFGPGTRLLVL.

This clone was seen once. The chain links TRBV7-2 to TRBJ1-5; TRBD1 agrees at 8 bases. The CDR3 has 14 residues. J was trimmed by 9 bases and V by 5 bases; bases with no gene match: 9. CDR1 SGHTA and CDR2 FQGNSA come from the germline V gene. This CDR3 is CASSNNRGTGPQHF. The CDR3, as DNA: TGTGCCAGCAGCAACAACAGGGGGACGGGGCCCCAGCATTTT. Full variable domain (rest looked up from reference TRBV7-2 and TRBJ1-5): GAGVSQSPSNKVTEKGKDVELRCDPISGHTALYWYRQSLGQGLEFLIYFQGNSAPDKSGLPSDRFSAERTGGSVSTLTIQRTQQEDSAVYLCASSNNRGTGPQHFGDGTRLSIL.

This chain joins TRBV6-1 and TRBJ1-5; possible D gene TRBD1, 5 bases. With 2 bases removed from V and 1 base from J, the gap between germline ends came to 9 bases. This CDR3 region has 15 residues. The germline V gene encodes CDR1 MNHNS and CDR2 SASEGT. The CDR3 reads CASSEQGKSNQPQHF. For the CDR3, the DNA is TGTGCCAGCAGTGAACAGGGTAAGAGCAATCAGCCCCAGCATTTT.

The chain combines TRBV2 with TRBJ2-7; a possible D gene is TRBD1 (6 bases). Germline V lookup: CDR1 SNHLY, CDR2 FYNNEI. Trimming left V 6 bases short and J 1 base short, with 16 bases between. The CDR3 is 15 residues long. CDR3 residues: CASSPSDRFSYEQYF. The CDR3 nucleotides are TGTGCCAGCAGCCCCTCGGACAGATTTTCCTACGAGCAGTACTTC.

This chain joins TRBV11-2 and TRBJ2-3, with 7 bases that match TRBD2. The J segment lost 2 bases and the V segment lost 6 bases, leaving 5 bases of the junction unmatched. Germline assignment: CDR1 SGHAT and CDR2 FQNNGV. This CDR3 comprises 14 residues. The DNA of the CDR3 is TGTGCCAGCAGGCCAACTAGCGACACAGATACGCAGTATTTT. This translates into CASRPTSDTDTQYF.

This chain connects TRBV4-1 to TRBJ1-2; 7 nucleotides match TRBD1. Germline CDR1 is MGHRA and CDR2 is YSYEKL. The V and J ends lost 3 bases and 3 bases, in that order; junction bases with no gene match: 4. The CDR3 loop spans 14 amino acids. CDR3 in amino acids: CASSQRDRDYGYTF. CDR3 in DNA: TGCGCCAGCAGCCAGCGGGACAGAGACTATGGCTACACCTTC.

The V gene is TRBV19, the J gene TRBJ1-1, with TRBD1 matching over 7 bases. CDR1 LNHDA and CDR2 SQIVND come from the germline V gene (reference sequence). V lost 2 bases, J lost 2 bases, and 5 bases stayed unmatched. This CDR3 has 15 residues. This CDR3 reads CASSISRGVNTEAFF. The CDR3 bases are TGTGCCAGTAGTATATCCAGGGGGGTTAACACTGAAGCTTTCTTT.

The genes are TRBV18 and TRBJ1-6; TRBD1 agrees at 7 bases. V was pared by 2 bases and J by 7 bases, with 5 bases of the junction left unmatched. The CDR3 has 15 residues. The germline V gene has CDR1 KGHSH and CDR2 LQKENI. This CDR3 reads CASSPKQGMNSPLHF. CDR3 sequence (DNA): TGTGCCAGCTCACCAAAACAGGGGATGAATTCACCCCTCCACTTT.

The chain carries TRBV27 and TRBJ2-7, with TRBD1 matching over 9 bases. The CDR3 has 15 amino acids. Trimming cost V 2 bases and J 3 bases; bases outside gene matches: 5. Germline CDR1 MNHEY, CDR2 SMNVEV (reference sequence). CDR3 protein: CASSLVEGQGYEQYF. Here the CDR3 DNA reads TGTGCCAGCAGTTTAGTGGAGGGACAGGGCTACGAGCAGTACTTC.

The chain is built from TRBV11-3 and TRBJ1-1; D perhaps matches TRBD1 (5 bases). Germline V CDR1 and CDR2: SGHNT, YENEEA. This CDR3 comprises 14 residues. V lost 5 bases and J lost 3, with 13 bases in between. The CDR3 here is CASSPGGVDTEAFF. The CDR3 DNA reads TGTGCCAGCAGCCCCGGGGGAGTTGACACTGAAGCTTTCTTT.

V usage is TRBV28 and J usage is TRBJ2-7, with D perhaps matching TRBD1 or TRBD2 (6 bases each). This CDR3 spans 16 amino acids. V shed 2 bases and J shed 3 bases, with 17 bases lying between them. Germline V CDR1 and CDR2: MDHEN, SYDVKM. The CDR3 bases are TGTGCCAGCAGTTTAACGGCTTCGGGGGCTAACTACGAGCAGTACTTC. Amino acid sequence: CASSLTASGANYEQYF.

The chain carries TRBV5-1 and TRBJ1-3, with a tentative D call TRBD1 (5 bases). CDR3 size: 15 residues. Germline CDR1 SGHRS, CDR2 YFSETQ. Trimming cost V 1 base and J 4 bases, with 12 bases left between them. This CDR3 is CASSLSVGAGNTIYF. For the CDR3, the DNA is TGCGCCAGCAGCTTGAGTGTAGGGGCCGGAAACACCATATATTTT.

The chain links TRBV30 to TRBJ1-1; the D gene is possibly TRBD1 (6 bases). The V end lost 7 bases, the J end lost 1 base, and 10 bases lay between the germline ends. The germline V gene encodes CDR1 GTSNPN and CDR2 SVGIG (reference sequence). CDR3 size: 12 residues. The CDR3 reads CALMTGNTEAFF. The CDR3 DNA reads TGTGCCTTAATGACAGGGAACACTGAAGCTTTCTTT.

This chain links TRBV6-1 with TRBJ2-3; no clear D. The germline CDR1 and CDR2 sequences are MNHNS and SASEGT. V was pared by 6 bases and J by 7 bases, with 8 bases between. The CDR3 contains 11 residues. In DNA, the CDR3 is TGTGCCAGCAGATCATCCCATACGCAGTATTTT. The encoded protein is CASRSSHTQYF.

The chain is built from TRBV2 and TRBJ1-5; no clear D gene. V dropped 4 bases and J dropped 2 bases, with 12 bases sitting between them. The CDR3 extends over 15 amino acids. Germline V lookup: CDR1 SNHLY, CDR2 FYNNEI. CDR3 amino acids: CASSVGGLRNQPQHF. In DNA, the CDR3 is TGTGCCAGCAGTGTTGGAGGTCTGCGCAATCAGCCCCAGCATTTT.

This chain uses TRBV19 with TRBJ1-5; TRBD1 agrees at 9 bases. V shed 6 bases, J shed 6 bases, and the junction held 12 bases outside the gene matches. The CDR3 is 16 amino acids. Germline V lookup: CDR1 LNHDA, CDR2 SQIVND (reference sequence). In DNA, the CDR3 is TGTGCCAGTAGCCCCAGGGACAGGGCCCGCGGTCAGCCCCAGCATTTT. Its translation: CASSPRDRARGQPQHF.

This chain connects TRBV19 to TRBJ1-1; the match to TRBD1 covers 8 bases. This CDR3 is built from 13 residues. V shed 6 bases and J 4 bases; nucleotides not matched to a gene: 4. The germline CDR1 and CDR2 sequences are LNHDA and SQIVND (reference sequence). CDR3: CASRNTGGTEAFF. For the CDR3, the DNA is TGTGCCAGTAGGAATACAGGGGGCACTGAAGCTTTCTTT.

The chain carries TRBV11-2 and TRBJ2-1; 7 bases are a match to TRBD1. CDR1 is SGHAT and CDR2 is FQNNGV in the germline V gene. The CDR3 length is 16 residues. Trimming took 5 bases from V and 3 from J; bases not matched to a gene: 10. The CDR3 protein is CASSARDRAYYNEQFF. CDR3 coding DNA: TGTGCCAGCAGCGCCCGCGACAGGGCCTACTACAATGAGCAGTTCTTC.

This clone was counted between two and nine times. This chain uses TRBV20-1 with TRBJ1-2; D uncertain. Between the trimmed V and J ends, which lost 5 bases and 8 bases, there was a span of 9 bases. The CDR3 extends over 10 amino acids. CDR1 and CDR2 (germline): DFQATT, SNEGSKA (reference sequence). CDR3 sequence (DNA): TGCAGTGCTCGCGAGGAGGGCTACACCTTC. Protein: CSAREEGYTF.

V usage is TRBV23-1 and J usage is TRBJ2-1; a possible D gene is TRBD2 (5 bases). TRBV23-1 carries the ORF label, with uncertain function. V was shortened by 8 bases and J by 8 bases, with 22 bases between the two germline ends. CDR3 size: 15 residues. DNA for the CDR3: TGCGCCAGCCTCTGGTCGAGAGGGAATGGGGATGAGCAGTTCTTC. Translation: CASLWSRGNGDEQFF.

This clone was counted a single time. CDR3 residues: CASSLKYGTDTQYF. The CDR3 bases are TGTGCCAGCAGTTTAAAGTACGGCACAGATACGCAGTATTTT. V usage is TRBV27 and J usage is TRBJ2-3; no firm D call. CDR1 and CDR2 from the germline V gene are MNHEY and SMNVEV (reference sequence). This CDR3 is 14 amino acids long. The V end was cut by 2 bases, the J end by 1 base, with 7 bases between.

This sequence joins TRBV20-1 and TRBJ2-5; D might be TRBD2 (6 bases). The CDR3 has 11 residues. Germline-derived CDR1 and CDR2 are DFQATT and SNEGSKA (reference sequence). V was shortened by 5 bases and J by 5 bases, with 9 bases between the two germline ends. The CDR3 nucleotides read TGCAGTGCTGGGACTGGGGAGACCCAGTACTTC. Encoded protein: CSAGTGETQYF.

The chain links TRBV27 to TRBJ2-7; 9 bases line up with TRBD1. This CDR3 region has 14 residues. V lost 3 bases, J lost 2 bases, and 2 bases stayed unmatched. The germline CDR1 and CDR2 sequences are MNHEY and SMNVEV (reference sequence). CDR3 DNA: TGTGCCAGCAGTTTGGGGACAGGGCCCTACGAGCAGTACTTC. Its translation: CASSLGTGPYEQYF.

The V and J genes are TRBV27 and TRBJ2-3; 7 positions agree with TRBD1. The CDR3 loop spans 17 amino acids. V gave up 2 bases and J gave up 3 bases; unmatched junction bases: 11. The V gene's germline CDR1 is MNHEY and CDR2 SMNVEV (reference sequence). Written as DNA, the CDR3 is TGTGCCAGCAGTTTACAAACAGGGGTCGAACTTACAGATACGCAGTATTTT. Amino acids: CASSLQTGVELTDTQYF.